This T cell receptor beta chain was recovered during a study of T cell responses to AZD1222 COVID-19 vaccine. Regarding the study as a whole: White British people made up most donors, females outnumbered males, and clonal diversity was possibly underestimated. Rises in breadth and depth of Spike-specific TCRs came after two AZD1222 doses.

Comments on this clone: Antigen specificity is unknown.

Here immunoSEQ multiplex PCR was the method, and the copy in TCRdb shows in-frame clones only, minus some. Of some 140,000 clones listed, 93% are singletons. With 2 bases removed from V and 0 bases from J, the gap between germline ends came to 11 bases. This CDR3 has 15 amino acids. Germline V gene sequence: CDR1 MNHEY, CDR2 SMNVEV (reference sequence). Sequences were derived from peripheral blood, sampled on day 0 of AZD1222 vaccination. The TCR comes from an adult in good health. The V and J genes are TRBV27 and TRBJ2-7; weak D call: TRBD2 (6 bases). CDR3 in DNA: TGTGCCAGCAGTTTAAAGGCGGGAAGCTCCTACGAGCAGTACTTC. Amino acid sequence: CASSLKAGSSYEQYF.